This T cell receptor beta chain was documented in a study of human CD8 memory T cell subsets. A word on this clonotype: Its specificity is not known.

The TCR beta sequencing libraries came from UMI-labeled 5' RACE. TCRdb re-called the 5' RACE reads and shows each CDR3 protein once, DNA omitted. This sample's table has roughly 17,000 distinct CDR3 sequences. The CCR7+ PD-1- TIGIT- phenotype marked stem-like memory CD8+ T cells (TSTEM). The authors obtained RNA from duplicate vials, each holding approximately 150,000 sorted CD8+ T cells, for every subset. Findings and caveats of the study: Stem-like memory T cells and precursor exhausted T cells had repertoires that overlapped very little.

In germline, CDR1 is DFQATT, CDR2 SNEGSKA (reference sequence). This CDR3 region has 16 residues. V and J are TRBV20-1 and TRBJ1-1; TCRdb outputs TRBD1, but without DNA this stays unchecked. The material sequenced was CD8+ stem-like memory T cells (TSCM and TCM) sorted from PBMCs. Subset given: stem-like memory CD8 T cells (TSTEM), CCR7+ PD-1- TIGIT-. The TCR originated in a human donor in good health. CDR3: CSARAPGQGAFTEAFF.